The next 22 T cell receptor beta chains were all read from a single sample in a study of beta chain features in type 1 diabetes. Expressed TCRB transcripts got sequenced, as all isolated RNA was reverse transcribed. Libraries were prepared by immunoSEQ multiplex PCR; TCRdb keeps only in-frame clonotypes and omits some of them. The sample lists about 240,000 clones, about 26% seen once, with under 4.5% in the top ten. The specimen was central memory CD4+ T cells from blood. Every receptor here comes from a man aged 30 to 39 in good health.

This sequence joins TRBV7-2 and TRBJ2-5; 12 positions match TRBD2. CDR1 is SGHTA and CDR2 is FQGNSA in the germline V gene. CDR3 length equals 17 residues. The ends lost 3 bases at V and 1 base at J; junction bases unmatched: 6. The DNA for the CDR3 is TGTGCCAGCAGCTTTCAACTAGCGGGAGGAGGCCAAGAGACCCAGTACTTC. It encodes CASSFQLAGGGQETQYF.

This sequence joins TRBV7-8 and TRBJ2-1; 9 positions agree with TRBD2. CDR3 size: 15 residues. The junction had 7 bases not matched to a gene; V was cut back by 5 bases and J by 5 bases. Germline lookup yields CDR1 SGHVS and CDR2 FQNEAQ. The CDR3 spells CASSPLVAGDNEQFF. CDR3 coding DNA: TGTGCCAGCAGCCCCCTGGTAGCGGGGGACAATGAGCAGTTCTTC.

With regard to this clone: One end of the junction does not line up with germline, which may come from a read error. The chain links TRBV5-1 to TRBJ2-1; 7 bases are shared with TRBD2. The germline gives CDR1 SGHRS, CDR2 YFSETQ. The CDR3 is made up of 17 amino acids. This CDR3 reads CARSDPFRGDAYNEQFF. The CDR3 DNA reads TGCGCCCGCAGCGATCCCTTCCGGGGGGACGCCTACAATGAGCAGTTCTTC.

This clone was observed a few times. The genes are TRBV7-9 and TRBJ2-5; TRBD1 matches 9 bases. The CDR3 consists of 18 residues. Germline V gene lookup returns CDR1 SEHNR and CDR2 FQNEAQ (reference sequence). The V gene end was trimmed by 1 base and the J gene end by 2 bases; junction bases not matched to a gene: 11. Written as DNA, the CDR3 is TGTGCCAGCAGCTTAGGCACAGGGGGCGACCCTCGGCAAGAGACCCAGTACTTC. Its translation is CASSLGTGGDPRQETQYF.

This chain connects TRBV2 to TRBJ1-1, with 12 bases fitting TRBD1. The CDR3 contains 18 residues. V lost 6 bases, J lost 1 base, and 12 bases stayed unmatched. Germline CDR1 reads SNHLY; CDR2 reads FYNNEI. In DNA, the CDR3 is TGTGCCAGCAGGACTCCCCGGGACAGGGGGCTCTCGAACACTGAAGCTTTCTTT. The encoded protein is CASRTPRDRGLSNTEAFF.

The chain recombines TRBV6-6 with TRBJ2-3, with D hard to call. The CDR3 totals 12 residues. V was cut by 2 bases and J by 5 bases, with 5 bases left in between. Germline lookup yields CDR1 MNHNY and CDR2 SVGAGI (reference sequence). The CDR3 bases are TGTGCCAGCAGTTACCTTGGAGATACGCAGTATTTT. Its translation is CASSYLGDTQYF.

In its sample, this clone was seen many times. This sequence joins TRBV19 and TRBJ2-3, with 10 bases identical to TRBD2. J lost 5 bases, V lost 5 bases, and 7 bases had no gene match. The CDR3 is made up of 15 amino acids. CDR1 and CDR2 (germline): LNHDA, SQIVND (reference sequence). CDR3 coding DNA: TGTGCCAGTAGTCCGCTAGCGGGAGTTGGAGATACGCAGTATTTT. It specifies CASSPLAGVGDTQYF.

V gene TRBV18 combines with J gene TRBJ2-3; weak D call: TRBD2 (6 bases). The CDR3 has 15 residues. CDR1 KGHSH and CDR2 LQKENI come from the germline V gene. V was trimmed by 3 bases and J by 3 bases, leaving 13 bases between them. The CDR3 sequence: CASSPSGLLTDTQYF. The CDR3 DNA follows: TGTGCCAGCTCACCCTCGGGACTCCTTACAGATACGCAGTATTTT. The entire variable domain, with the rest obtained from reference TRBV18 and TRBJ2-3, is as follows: NAGVMQNPRHLVRRRGQEARLRCSPMKGHSHVYWYRQLPEEGLKFMVYLQKENIIDESGMPKERFSAEFPKEGPSILRIQQVVRGDSAAYFCASSPSGLLTDTQYFGPGTRLTVL.

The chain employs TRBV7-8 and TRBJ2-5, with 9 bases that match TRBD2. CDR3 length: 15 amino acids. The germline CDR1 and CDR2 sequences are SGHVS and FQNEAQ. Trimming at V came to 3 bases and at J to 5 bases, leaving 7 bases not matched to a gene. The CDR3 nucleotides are TGTGCCAGCAGCTTCGGAGCGGGAGGTGGGGAGACCCAGTACTTC. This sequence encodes CASSFGAGGGETQYF.

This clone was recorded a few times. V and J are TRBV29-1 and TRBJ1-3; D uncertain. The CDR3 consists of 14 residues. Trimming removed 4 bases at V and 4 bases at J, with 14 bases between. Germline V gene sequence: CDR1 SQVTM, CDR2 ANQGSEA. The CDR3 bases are TGCAGCGTTGTACGTCGGACGGGGGGAAACACCATATATTTT. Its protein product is CSVVRRTGGNTIYF.

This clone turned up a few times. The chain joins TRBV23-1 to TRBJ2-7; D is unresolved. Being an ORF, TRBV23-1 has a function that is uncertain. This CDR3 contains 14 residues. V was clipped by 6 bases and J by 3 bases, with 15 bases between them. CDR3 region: CASSQQARNYEQYF. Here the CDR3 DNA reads TGCGCCAGCAGCCAGCAGGCTCGCAACTACGAGCAGTACTTC.

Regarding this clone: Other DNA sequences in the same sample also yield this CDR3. The CDR3 loop is CAWGTAYEQYF. For the CDR3, the DNA is TGTGCCTGGGGGACAGCCTACGAGCAGTACTTC. V is TRBV30 and J is TRBJ2-7, with 7 bases identical to TRBD1. With V trimmed by 5 bases and J by 2 bases, 0 bases remained unmatched. Germline-derived CDR1 and CDR2 are GTSNPN and SVGIG (reference sequence). CDR3 length: 11 residues.

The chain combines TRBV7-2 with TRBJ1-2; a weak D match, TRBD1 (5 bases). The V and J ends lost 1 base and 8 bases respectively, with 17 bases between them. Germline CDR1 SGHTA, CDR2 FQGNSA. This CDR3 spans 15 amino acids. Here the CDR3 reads CASSLGQTLSGGYTF. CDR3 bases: TGTGCCAGCAGCTTAGGACAGACCCTCAGTGGCGGCTACACCTTC.

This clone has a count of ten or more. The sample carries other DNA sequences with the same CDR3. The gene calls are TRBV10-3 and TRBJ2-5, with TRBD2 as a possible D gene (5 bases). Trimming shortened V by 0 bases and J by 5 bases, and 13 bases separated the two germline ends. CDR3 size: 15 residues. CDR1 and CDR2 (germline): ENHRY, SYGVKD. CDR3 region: CAISESGLPGETQYF. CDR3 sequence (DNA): TGTGCCATCAGTGAGTCCGGTCTCCCGGGGGAGACCCAGTACTTC.

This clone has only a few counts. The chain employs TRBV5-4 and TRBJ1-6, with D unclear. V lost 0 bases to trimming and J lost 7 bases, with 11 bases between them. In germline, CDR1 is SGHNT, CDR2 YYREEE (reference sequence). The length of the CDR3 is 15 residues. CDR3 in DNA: TGTGCCAGCAGCTTGGAGGCAAACCCGAATTCACCCCTCCACTTT. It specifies CASSLEANPNSPLHF.

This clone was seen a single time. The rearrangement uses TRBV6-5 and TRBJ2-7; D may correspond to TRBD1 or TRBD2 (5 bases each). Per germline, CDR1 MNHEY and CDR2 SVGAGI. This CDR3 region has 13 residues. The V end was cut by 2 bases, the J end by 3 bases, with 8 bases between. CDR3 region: CASSYGTIYEQYF. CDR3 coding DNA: TGTGCCAGCAGTTACGGGACGATCTACGAGCAGTACTTC.

The CDR3 loop is CASSPAEGNQPQHF. The CDR3 DNA is TGCGCCAGCAGCCCGGCGGAGGGCAATCAGCCCCAGCATTTT. The chain uses TRBV5-1 and TRBJ1-5; no reliable D call. V gave up 4 bases and J gave up 2 bases, with 10 bases separating them. The germline gives CDR1 SGHRS, CDR2 YFSETQ. The CDR3 runs to 14 residues.

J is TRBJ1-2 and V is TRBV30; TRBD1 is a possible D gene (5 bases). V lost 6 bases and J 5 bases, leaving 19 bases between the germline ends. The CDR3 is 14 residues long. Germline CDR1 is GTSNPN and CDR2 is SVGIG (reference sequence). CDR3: CACSSTGTKYGYTF. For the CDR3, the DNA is TGTGCCTGTTCTTCGACCGGGACGAAATATGGCTACACCTTC.

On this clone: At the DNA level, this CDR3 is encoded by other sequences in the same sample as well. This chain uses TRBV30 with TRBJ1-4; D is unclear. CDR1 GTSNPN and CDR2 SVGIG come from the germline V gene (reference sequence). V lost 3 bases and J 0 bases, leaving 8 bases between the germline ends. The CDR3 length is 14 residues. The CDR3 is CAWRGSATNEKLFF. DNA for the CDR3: TGTGCCTGGAGGGGATCGGCAACTAATGAAAAACTGTTTTTT.

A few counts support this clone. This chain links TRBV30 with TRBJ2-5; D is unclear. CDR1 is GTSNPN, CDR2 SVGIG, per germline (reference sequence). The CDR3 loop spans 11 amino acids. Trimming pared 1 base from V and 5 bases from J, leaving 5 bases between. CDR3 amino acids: CAWSATETQYF. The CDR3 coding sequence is TGTGCCTGGAGTGCGACGGAGACCCAGTACTTC.

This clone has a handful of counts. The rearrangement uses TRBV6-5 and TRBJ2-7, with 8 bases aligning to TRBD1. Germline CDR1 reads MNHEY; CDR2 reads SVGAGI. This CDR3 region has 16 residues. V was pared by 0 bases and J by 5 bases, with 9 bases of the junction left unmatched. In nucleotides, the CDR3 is TGTGCCAGCAGTTACTCGGCTGGCCAGGGGGCAAACGAGCAGTACTTC. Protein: CASSYSAGQGANEQYF.

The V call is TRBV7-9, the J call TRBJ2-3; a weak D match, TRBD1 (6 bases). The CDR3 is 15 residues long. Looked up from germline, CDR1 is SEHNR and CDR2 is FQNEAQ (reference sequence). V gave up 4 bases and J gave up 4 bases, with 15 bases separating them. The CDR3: CASSSWTVSADTQYF. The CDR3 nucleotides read TGTGCCAGCAGCTCATGGACAGTATCGGCAGATACGCAGTATTTT.